A single sample gave rise to the 2 T cell receptor beta chains below, sequenced in a study of T cell repertoires in cytomegalovirus infection. From the reads, TCRdb called clonotypes with MiXCR, one entry per CDR3 protein. Here the sample spans roughly 640,000 distinct CDR3 sequences, 20% to 25% being singletons. The sequenced sample was CD8+ T cells from PBMCs. The receptor source for this set is a human donor in good health (CMV status not recorded). Some clones in this sample may be carry-over from other donors' samples.

This clonotype was seen more than once but under ten times. The rearrangement links TRBV20-1 to TRBJ1-1, with 9 positions matching TRBD1. The CDR3 length is 16 residues. J gave up 6 bases and V 0 bases, and 11 bases lay outside the gene matches. Looked up from germline, CDR1 is DFQATT and CDR2 is SNEGSKA (reference sequence). The CDR3 sequence is CSARDSGQGSLAEAFF. CDR3 coding DNA: TGCAGTGCTAGAGATAGTGGACAGGGGAGCCTCGCTGAAGCTTTCTTT.

This clonotype was counted once. The rearrangement links TRBV7-6 to TRBJ2-2; D is unresolved. The length of the CDR3 is 16 residues. V gave up 0 bases and J gave up 0 bases, with 8 bases separating them. In germline, CDR1 is SGHVS, CDR2 FNYEAQ. CDR3: CASSLAQRANTGELFF. CDR3 DNA sequence: TGTGCCAGCAGCTTAGCCCAGAGAGCGAACACCGGGGAGCTGTTTTTT. Together with reference TRBV7-6 and TRBJ2-2, the CDR3 gives the full variable domain: GAGVSQSPRYKVTKRGQDVALRCDPISGHVSLYWYRQALGQGPEFLTYFNYEAQQDKSGLPNDRFSAERPEGSISTLTIQRTEQRDSAMYRCASSLAQRANTGELFFGEGSRLTVL.